Listed below are T cell receptor beta chains from one sample, sequenced in a study of cytotoxic CD8 clonotypes in ibrutinib-treated CLL. Generated by immunoSEQ multiplex PCR, the TCRdb table keeps only in-frame clones and is missing some. The table has around 25,000 clones, about 64% seen once. The sample was PBMCs, taken after 24 months of ibrutinib treatment. Receptor source: a human donor with chronic lymphocytic leukemia. Each CDR3 is given with its conserved first and last residue. Fields, in order: J gene, clone size, D gene, V gene, CDR3 protein, CDR3 DNA. The D gene is left open where the match is weak. The size entry is marked missing in some rows and otherwise reads once, few, many or a size class.

TRBJ2-3 | . | TRBD1 | TRBV10-3 | CAISAGTASTDTQYF | TGTGCCATCAGTGCCGGGACAGCTAGCACAGATACGCAGTATTTT
TRBJ2-1 | few | TRBD1 | TRBV19 | CASSILGTANEQFF | TGTGCCAGTAGTATTTTGGGGACAGCCAATGAGCAGTTCTTC
TRBJ1-1 | . | . | TRBV6-5 | CASSVGGGTEAFF | TGTGCCAGCAGTGTTGGGGGCGGCACTGAAGCTTTCTTT
TRBJ1-3 | once | . | TRBV30 | CAWSVLSGNTIYF | TGTGCCTGGAGTGTACTCTCTGGAAACACCATATATTTT
TRBJ2-3 | . | . | TRBV18 | CASSRADTQYF | TGTGCCAGCTCACGGGCAGATACGCAGTATTTT
TRBJ1-1 | . | TRBD1 | TRBV5-4 | CASSPDRGGDTEAFF | TGTGCCAGCAGCCCGGACAGGGGAGGGGACACTGAAGCTTTCTTT
TRBJ1-2 | . | . | TRBV5-4 | CASSLGVAYGYTF | TGTGCCAGCAGCTTGGGGGTAGCCTATGGCTACACCTTC
TRBJ1-2 | . | . | TRBV30 | CAWSTGWYGYTF | TGTGCCTGGAGTACAGGATGGTATGGCTACACCTTC
TRBJ1-4 | . | TRBD1 | TRBV19 | CASSMAATGAEKLFF | TGTGCCAGTAGTATGGCCGCGACAGGGGCAGAAAAACTGTTTTTT
TRBJ1-2 | . | TRBD1 | TRBV6-4 | CASRLGQGNYGYTF | TGTGCCAGCAGATTGGGACAGGGGAACTATGGCTACACCTTC
TRBJ1-6 | . | . | TRBV27 | CASSFRGPVSRSYNSPLHF | TGTGCCAGCAGTTTCCGGGGCCCCGTATCTCGCTCCTATAATTCACCCCTCCACTTT
TRBJ1-1 | few | . | TRBV29-1 | CSVDDRQNTEAFF | TGCAGCGTTGACGATCGACAGAACACTGAAGCTTTCTTT
TRBJ1-6 | . | TRBD1 | TRBV6-5 | CASSAQGAFNSPLHF | TGTGCCAGCAGCGCACAGGGGGCCTTTAATTCACCCCTCCACTTT
TRBJ2-3 | . | TRBD2 | TRBV5-4 | CASSLVGGGGDTQYF | TGTGCCAGCAGCTTGGTCGGGGGGGGTGGAGATACGCAGTATTTT
TRBJ1-4 | . | . | TRBV10-3 | CAISEGVGKEKLFF | TGTGCCATCAGTGAGGGAGTGGGTAAAGAAAAACTGTTTTTT
TRBJ1-2 | . | . | TRBV7-9 | CASSLASAVGYGYTF | TGTGCCAGCAGCTTAGCCTCGGCAGTTGGCTATGGCTACACCTTC
TRBJ2-2 | . | TRBD2 | TRBV4-2 | CASSPGLAGGSNTGELFF | TGTGCCAGCAGCCCGGGACTAGCGGGGGGCTCGAACACCGGGGAGCTGTTTTTT
TRBJ1-1 | . | . | TRBV19 | CASSYRNTEAFF | TGTGCCAGTAGCTACAGGAACACTGAAGCTTTCTTT
TRBJ1-4 | . | . | TRBV18 | CASSPVTVEKLFF | TGTGCCAGCTCACCGGTGACAGTTGAAAAACTGTTTTTT
TRBJ2-7 | few | . | TRBV5-6 | CASSFLGVGSYEQYF | TGTGCCAGCAGCTTCTTGGGAGTAGGCTCCTACGAGCAGTACTTC
TRBJ1-2 | . | . | TRBV19 | CASNRGRSLYGYTF | TGTGCCAGTAATAGGGGACGGAGCCTCTATGGCTACACCTTC
TRBJ2-7 | few | . | TRBV19 | CASSKGGTYSYEQYF | TGTGCCAGTAGTAAGGGGGGGACATATTCCTACGAGCAGTACTTC
TRBJ1-1 | . | . | TRBV11-2 | CASSLGQAEMNTEAFF | TGTGCCAGCAGCTTAGGCCAGGCGGAGATGAACACTGAAGCTTTCTTT
TRBJ2-7 | few | . | TRBV5-5 | CASSPESNSYEQYF | TGTGCCAGCAGCCCCGAAAGTAACTCCTACGAGCAGTACTTC
TRBJ1-2 | . | TRBD1 | TRBV5-1 | CASSLAPGGVNYGYTF | TGCGCCAGCAGCCTTGCCCCAGGGGGAGTTAACTATGGCTACACCTTC
TRBJ2-1 | . | TRBD2 | TRBV12-5 | CASGTSGGANEQFF | TGTGCTAGTGGGACTAGCGGGGGGGCGAATGAGCAGTTCTTC
TRBJ2-7 | . | . | TRBV12-2 | CASRLRGQGAYYEQYF | TGTGCAAGTCGCTTAAGGGGACAGGGGGCTTACTACGAGCAGTACTTC
TRBJ1-5 | medium-sized | . | TRBV2 | CASTDLGQPQHF | TGTGCCAGCACGGACTTGGGTCAGCCCCAGCATTTT
TRBJ2-5 | . | TRBD2 | TRBV2 | CASKRGRGQETQYF | TGTGCCAGCAAGCGGGGAAGGGGTCAAGAGACCCAGTACTTC
TRBJ2-7 | . | . | TRBV5-4 | CASSLAARGYEQYF | TGTGCCAGCAGCTTGGCCGCCAGGGGATACGAGCAGTACTTC
TRBJ2-3 | . | TRBD2 | TRBV18 | CASSPGLGSTDTQYF | TGTGCCAGCTCACCGGGACTAGGGAGCACAGATACGCAGTATTTT
TRBJ1-5 | . | . | TRBV27 | CASSPDPRQANQPQHF | TGTGCCAGCAGTCCCGACCCGAGACAGGCGAATCAGCCCCAGCATTTT
TRBJ2-3 | . | TRBD2 | TRBV25-1 | CASSELGDYWYF | TGTGCCAGCAGTGAATTGGGGGACTACTGGTATTTT
TRBJ1-2 | . | . | TRBV7-9 | CASTGQNYGYTF | TGTGCCAGCACCGGACAAAACTATGGCTACACCTTC
TRBJ1-2 | many | . | TRBV19 | CASVPGGRENYGYTF | TGTGCCAGTGTCCCCGGCGGGAGGGAGAACTATGGCTACACCTTC
TRBJ1-2 | . | . | TRBV20-1 | CSASPNYGYTF | TGCAGTGCCAGCCCCAACTATGGCTACACCTTC
TRBJ1-5 | . | . | TRBV11-2 | CASSLSGIPNQPQHF | TGTGCCAGCAGCCTTTCAGGTATCCCTAATCAGCCCCAGCATTTT
TRBJ1-2 | . | TRBD1 | TRBV27 | CASSFVITGGTGGTGYTF | TGTGCCAGCAGTTTCGTTATAACCGGAGGGACAGGGGGCACTGGCTACACCTTC
TRBJ1-4 | . | TRBD1 | TRBV19 | CASRRGLTNEKLFF | TGTGCCAGTCGCAGGGGGCTCACTAATGAAAAACTGTTTTTT
TRBJ1-2 | . | . | TRBV10-3 | CAIRAIQHYGYTF | TGTGCCATCAGGGCAATCCAGCACTATGGCTACACCTTC
TRBJ1-1 | . | . | TRBV5-4 | CASSRGDTLQFLF | TGTGCCAGCAGCCGAGGGGACACACTACAATTCCTCTTT
TRBJ2-5 | . | . | TRBV29-1 | CSAALGPPQETQYF | TGCAGCGCAGCACTAGGGCCCCCCCAAGAGACCCAGTACTTC
TRBJ1-2 | . | . | TRBV5-4 | CASSLNRWTYGYTF | TGTGCCAGCAGCTTGAACCGTTGGACCTATGGCTACACCTTC
TRBJ2-3 | few | . | TRBV4-1 | CASSQDGRGPTDTQYF | TGCGCCAGCAGCCAAGATGGGAGGGGGCCGACAGATACGCAGTATTTT
TRBJ1-1 | . | TRBD1 | TRBV5-4 | CASSLDRGRTEAFF | TGTGCCAGCAGCTTAGACAGGGGAAGGACTGAAGCTTTCTTT
TRBJ2-7 | few | . | TRBV27 | CASSLSGDSSYEQYF | TGTGCCAGCAGTTTAAGTGGCGATAGCTCCTACGAGCAGTACTTC
TRBJ1-3 | . | TRBD1 | TRBV5-1 | CASSLVPRGGSSGNTIYF | TGCGCCAGCAGCTTGGTACCCAGGGGGGGGAGCTCTGGAAACACCATATATTTT
TRBJ1-1 | . | TRBD1 | TRBV9 | CASSWDRGNTEAFF | TGTGCCAGCAGTTGGGACAGGGGGAACACTGAAGCTTTCTTT
TRBJ2-2 | once | . | TRBV9 | CASSVAPGSSSGWELFF | TGTGCCAGCAGCGTAGCACCGGGGAGTAGTTCCGGGTGGGAGCTGTTTTTT
TRBJ1-4 | . | TRBD1 | TRBV5-4 | CASSPGQGARRTNEKLFF | TGTGCCAGCAGCCCCGGACAGGGGGCAAGGAGAACTAATGAAAAACTGTTTTTT
TRBJ1-6 | . | TRBD1 | TRBV9 | CASSEDRGFNSPLHF | TGTGCCAGCAGCGAGGACAGGGGGTTTAATTCACCCCTCCACTTT
TRBJ2-7 | . | . | TRBV11-2 | CASSLDEQILYEQYF | TGTGCCAGCAGCTTAGATGAACAGATACTATACGAGCAGTACTTC
TRBJ1-2 | . | TRBD1 | TRBV19 | CASSAGQGSSNYGYTF | TGTGCCAGTAGTGCGGGACAGGGTTCTTCTAACTATGGCTACACCTTC
TRBJ1-2 | few | . | TRBV18 | CASSPRQYGYTF | TGTGCCAGCTCACCACGCCAGTATGGCTACACCTTC